This section outlines one T cell receptor beta chain sequence together with its context. Its antigen target is currently unknown. Within one base of it there is no much larger clone, and no base qualities were kept. The record originates from a study of Ad26.COV2.S vaccination and SARS-CoV-2 variants (dated by TCRdb to the early 2020s). In terms of the full investigation: Vaccine-arm donors came from COV1001, a multicentre, randomized, double-blind, placebo-controlled phase I-IIa trial of Ad26.COV2.S in healthy adults. Ad26.COV2.S was given intramuscularly at 5x10^10 or 1x10^11 viral particles, as a single shot or as two shots 56 days apart. TCRbeta repertoire sequencing was used to assess the specificity and breadth of SARS-CoV-2-reactive T cell receptors after Ad26.COV2.S vaccination. The TCR-sequenced set comprised about 32 samples: approximately 19 Ad26.COV2.S vaccine recipients, 5 placebo recipients and 8 SARS-CoV-2 convalescent individuals. Trial participants were randomized into five groups of five: low-dose or high-dose Ad26.COV2.S given once or twice, or placebo on both occasions. Investigators did not know the trial group allocation while performing experiments and assessing outcomes. The full study reports these points: After vaccination, spike-specific CD8+ and CD4+ T cell responses were reported to show substantial breadth. The authors noted that total T cell responses may have been underestimated by the TCR breadth and depth analyses. Vaccine and placebo recipients had comparable non-spike TCR breadth, which fits with the vaccine containing only spike. Compared with placebo recipients, Ad26.COV2.S recipients showed higher spike-specific TCR breadth (P = 0.0014). The study was not powered to compare responses between vaccine doses or regimens.

In light of the paper, this sample's treatment or condition label describes: 19 received Ad26.COV2.S at low or high dose, single or two shots; about 5 received placebo; per-sample allocation not given. For vaccine and placebo recipients, repertoires were sequenced using samples collected on day 63 after the first injection. In Cohort 1b, 25 to 30 adults aged 18-55 years were enrolled at a single site in Boston, USA, between 29 July and 7 August 2020. Ad26.COV2.S consisted of a replication-incompetent adenovirus type 26 vector by which a prefusion-stabilized SARS-CoV-2 spike protein from the original Wuhan strain was expressed. The immunoSEQ Assay was the method used to sequence TCRbeta CDR3 regions. After extraction, genomic DNA underwent amplification by bias-controlled multiplex PCR, followed by high-throughput sequencing. The study's processing was this. Collapsing and filtering of sequences were performed to quantify the absolute abundance of each unique TCRbeta CDR3 region. T cell fraction was estimated by normalizing TCRbeta template counts to usable DNA, with usable DNA measured through amplification of reference genes found in all nucleated cells. Repertoire TCRs were annotated as SARS-CoV-2-specific when V gene, CDR3 amino acid sequence and J gene were exactly matched to a known reactive TCR set. MIRA supplied the reference SARS-CoV-2 TCR set, which was filtered for enrichment in COVID-19-positive ImmuneCODE repertoires so that public or cross-reactive TCRs were removed. Drawing on the MIRA antigens, annotated TCRs were analysed further at the level of specific ORF or position within ORF. Breadth was defined as annotated unique rearrangements over total unique productive rearrangements; depth was the summed frequency of those rearrangements. Group comparisons of TCR breadth used two-sided Wilcoxon rank-sum tests. TCRdb took this table from immuneACCESS and kept in-frame rearrangements with V and J called. Such tables lack part of the clones; where checked against another copy, unresolved V genes explain under half of the gap, and the rest is unexplained. V, J and clone size were drawn from that table, and D and trimming were deduced from the DNA. The sample table shows about 350,000 clones, and 75% to 90% are seen once. The ten most abundant clones make up roughly 4.8% of the sample.

The clonotype comes from a person between 18 and 59 years old who received the Ad26.COV2.S COVID-19 vaccine or a placebo. The sequencing used peripheral blood, collected in a trial of Ad26.COV2.S vaccine versus placebo.

The CDR3 corresponds to CASSLVNSPLHF. The nucleotide sequence reads as follows: TGTGCCAGCAGTTTGGTTAATTCACCCCTCCACTTT. Recombination joined TRBV12-3 or TRBV12-4 with TRBJ1-6; no D gene is confidently identified. The CDR3 has 12 amino acids, counting the end cysteine and phenylalanine. CDR3 DNA is the only sequence kept; it has 36 bases, read in frame from the first base. Trimming costs V 3 bases and J 6 bases, and their ends lie 3 bases apart.